This is a list of T cell receptor beta chains from one sample in a study of beta chain features in type 1 diabetes. Some clones are missing from TCRdb's copy, which holds only in-frame ones; the method was immunoSEQ multiplex PCR. Of about 240,000 clones listed, 25% to 30% are singletons. The sequenced sample consisted of central memory CD4+ T cells from blood. The receptors were gathered from a man aged 30-40 years in good health. CDR3s include the opening cysteine and the closing phenylalanine or tryptophan. The D gene is left open where the match is weak. Some rows have no size entry. The others give once, few or many, or a class for an expanded clone.

D: TRBD1; size: -; J: TRBJ1-4; V: TRBV7-9; DNA: TGTGCCAGCAGCTTAGACCCGGGACAGGGGAATGAAAAACTGTTTTTT; CDR3: CASSLDPGQGNEKLFF
D: TRBD2; size: -; J: TRBJ2-5; V: TRBV15; DNA: TGTGCCACCAGCACCTATAAAAGCGGGAGGGAGACCCAGTACTTC; CDR3: CATSTYKSGRETQYF
D: TRBD2; size: -; J: TRBJ2-1; V: TRBV29-1; DNA: TGCAGCGTTGATGGAGCGGGAGGGGGCAATGAGCAGTTCTTC; CDR3: CSVDGAGGGNEQFF
D: -; size: -; J: TRBJ1-1; V: TRBV14; DNA: TGTGCCAGCAGCACATTACAGGCGGTCGAAGCTTTCTTT; CDR3: CASSTLQAVEAFF
D: -; size: -; J: TRBJ1-2; V: TRBV18; DNA: TGTGCCAGCTCACCCGACACTCTCCATGGCTACACCTTC; CDR3: CASSPDTLHGYTF
D: TRBD1; size: once; J: TRBJ2-7; V: TRBV5-1; DNA: TGCGCCAGCAGCTTGGGTGACAGGGGCGAGCAGTACTTC; CDR3: CASSLGDRGEQYF
D: -; size: few; J: TRBJ2-7; V: TRBV29-1; DNA: TGCAGCGTTGGGGGGTCCGCCTACGAGCAGTACTTC; CDR3: CSVGGSAYEQYF
D: -; size: many; J: TRBJ1-5; V: TRBV28; DNA: TGTGCCAGCAGTCCCCCCTCGGGTAGCAATCAGCCCCAGCATTTT; CDR3: CASSPPSGSNQPQHF
D: -; size: few; J: TRBJ2-5; V: TRBV11-2; DNA: TGTGCCAGCAGCTCCGGTCATAAAGGGGTCCAAGAGACCCAGTACTTC; CDR3: CASSSGHKGVQETQYF
D: TRBD1; size: -; J: TRBJ1-2; V: TRBV30; DNA: TGTGCCTGGGAAGACAGGGGGCGCAGCTATGGCTACACCTTC; CDR3: CAWEDRGRSYGYTF
D: TRBD2; size: -; J: TRBJ2-5; V: TRBV7-9; DNA: TGTGCCAGCAGCTTAGCAGCGGGAGGTGAGACCCAGTACTTC; CDR3: CASSLAAGGETQYF
D: TRBD1; size: few; J: TRBJ2-5; V: TRBV5-1; DNA: TGCGCCAGCAGCCCATTGACAGGGGAAGAGACCCAGTACTTC; CDR3: CASSPLTGEETQYF
D: -; size: -; J: TRBJ1-1; V: TRBV4-2; DNA: TGTGCCAGCAGCCAGACAGTGATGAACACTGAAGCTTTCTTT; CDR3: CASSQTVMNTEAFF
D: -; size: -; J: TRBJ1-3; V: TRBV5-1; DNA: TGCGCCAGCAGCTATGTCCTCGGGGACACCATATATTTT; CDR3: CASSYVLGDTIYF
D: TRBD1; size: few; J: TRBJ1-2; V: TRBV30; DNA: TGTGCCTGGAGCGGTGGGACAGATACTAACTATGGCTACACCTTC; CDR3: CAWSGGTDTNYGYTF
D: TRBD1; size: -; J: TRBJ1-5; V: TRBV29-1; DNA: TGCAGCGTTAGGGGACAGGACTTCAATCAGCCCCAGCATTTT; CDR3: CSVRGQDFNQPQHF
D: -; size: -; J: TRBJ1-3; V: TRBV30; DNA: TGTGCCTGGAACTTGGCAGGGGTGAAGGCGGACACCATATATTTT; CDR3: CAWNLAGVKADTIYF
D: TRBD2; size: once; J: TRBJ2-1; V: TRBV7-9; DNA: TGTGCCAGCAGCTTAGCTAGCGGGAGGTCTGAGCAGTTCTTC; CDR3: CASSLASGRSEQFF
D: TRBD1; size: few; J: TRBJ1-4; V: TRBV5-6; DNA: TGTGCCAGCAGCTTGGCGCCCGGGACAGCGAGGGAACTGTTTTTT; CDR3: CASSLAPGTARELFF
D: -; size: -; J: TRBJ2-7; V: TRBV5-1; DNA: TGCGCCCGCAGCTTGGCCGGGCAGGCCTCCTACGAGCAGTACTTC; CDR3: CARSLAGQASYEQYF
D: -; size: -; J: TRBJ1-5; V: TRBV6-5; DNA: TGTGCCAGCGGCGCAAATAGCAATCAGCCCCAGCATTTT; CDR3: CASGANSNQPQHF
D: -; size: -; J: TRBJ2-3; V: TRBV5-4; DNA: TGTGCCAGCAGTCGTGGGGGCACAGATACGCAGTATTTT; CDR3: CASSRGGTDTQYF
D: -; size: -; J: TRBJ1-4; V: TRBV7-2; DNA: TGTGCCAGCAGCTCGATACCGTCACGAGGGACTAATGAAAAACTGTTTTTT; CDR3: CASSSIPSRGTNEKLFF
D: -; size: -; J: TRBJ2-1; V: TRBV19; DNA: TGTGCCAGTACGCCCGATTCGTCCTACAATGAGCAGTTCTTC; CDR3: CASTPDSSYNEQFF
D: -; size: -; J: TRBJ2-5; V: TRBV30; DNA: TGTGCCTGGAGTCCGAACCAAGAGACCCAGTACTTC; CDR3: CAWSPNQETQYF
D: -; size: few; J: TRBJ2-1; V: TRBV30; DNA: TGTGCCTGGTCCCGGATCGGGAATGAGCAGTTCTTC; CDR3: CAWSRIGNEQFF